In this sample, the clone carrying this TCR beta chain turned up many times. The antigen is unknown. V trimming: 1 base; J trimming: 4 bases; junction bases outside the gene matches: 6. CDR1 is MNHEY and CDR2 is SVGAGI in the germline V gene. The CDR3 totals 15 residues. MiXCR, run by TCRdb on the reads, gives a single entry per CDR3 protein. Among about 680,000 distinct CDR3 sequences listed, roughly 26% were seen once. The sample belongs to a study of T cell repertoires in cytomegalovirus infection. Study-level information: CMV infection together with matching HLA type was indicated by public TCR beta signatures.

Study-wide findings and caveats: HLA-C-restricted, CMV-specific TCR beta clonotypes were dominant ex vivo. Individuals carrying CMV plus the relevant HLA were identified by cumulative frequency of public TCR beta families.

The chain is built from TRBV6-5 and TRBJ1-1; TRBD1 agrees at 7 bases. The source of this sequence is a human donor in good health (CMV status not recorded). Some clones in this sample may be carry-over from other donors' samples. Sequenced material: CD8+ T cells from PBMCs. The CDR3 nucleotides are TGTGCCAGCAGTTACTTTAGGGACAGAGCCACTGAAGCTTTCTTT. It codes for CASSYFRDRATEAFF.